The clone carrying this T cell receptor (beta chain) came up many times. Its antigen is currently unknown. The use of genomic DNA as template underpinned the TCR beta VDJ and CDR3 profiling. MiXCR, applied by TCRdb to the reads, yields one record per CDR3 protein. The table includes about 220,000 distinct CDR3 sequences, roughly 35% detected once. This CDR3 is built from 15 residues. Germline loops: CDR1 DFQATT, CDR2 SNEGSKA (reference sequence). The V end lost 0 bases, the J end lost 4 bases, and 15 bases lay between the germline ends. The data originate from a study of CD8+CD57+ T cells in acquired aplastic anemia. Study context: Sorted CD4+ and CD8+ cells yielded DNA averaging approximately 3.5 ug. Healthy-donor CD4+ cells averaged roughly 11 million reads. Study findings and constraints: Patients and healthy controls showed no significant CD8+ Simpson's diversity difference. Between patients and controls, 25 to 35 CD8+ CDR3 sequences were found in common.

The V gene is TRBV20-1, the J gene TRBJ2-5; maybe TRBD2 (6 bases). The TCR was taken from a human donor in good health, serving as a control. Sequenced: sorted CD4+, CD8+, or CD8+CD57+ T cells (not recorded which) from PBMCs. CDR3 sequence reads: CSARDPGEWGETQYF. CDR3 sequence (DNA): TGCAGTGCTAGAGATCCGGGGGAGTGGGGAGAGACCCAGTACTTC.